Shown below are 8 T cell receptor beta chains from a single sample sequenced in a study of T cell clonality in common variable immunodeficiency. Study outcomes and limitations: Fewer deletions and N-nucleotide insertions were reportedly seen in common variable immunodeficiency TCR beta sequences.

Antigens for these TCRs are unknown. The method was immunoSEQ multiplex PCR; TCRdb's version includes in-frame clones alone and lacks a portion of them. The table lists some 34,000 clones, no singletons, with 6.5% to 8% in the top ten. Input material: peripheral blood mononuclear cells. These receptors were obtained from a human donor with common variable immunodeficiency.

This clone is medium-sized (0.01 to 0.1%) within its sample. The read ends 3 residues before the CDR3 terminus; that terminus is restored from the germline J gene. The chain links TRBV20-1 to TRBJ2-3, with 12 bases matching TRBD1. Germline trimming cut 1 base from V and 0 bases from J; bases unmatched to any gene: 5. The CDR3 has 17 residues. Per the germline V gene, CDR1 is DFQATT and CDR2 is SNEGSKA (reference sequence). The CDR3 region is CSARAGTGGGSTDTQYF. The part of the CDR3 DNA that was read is TGCAGTGCTAGAGCCGGGACAGGGGGCGGGAGCACAGATACG.

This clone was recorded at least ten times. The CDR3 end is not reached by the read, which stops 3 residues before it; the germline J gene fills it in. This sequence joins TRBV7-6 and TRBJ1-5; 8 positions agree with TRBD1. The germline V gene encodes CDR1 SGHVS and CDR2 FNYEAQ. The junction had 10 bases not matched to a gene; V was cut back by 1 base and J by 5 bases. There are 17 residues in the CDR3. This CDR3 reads CASSLGAGGGGYQPQHF. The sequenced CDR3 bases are TGTGCCAGCAGCTTAGGGGCAGGGGGCGGGGGTTATCAGCCC.

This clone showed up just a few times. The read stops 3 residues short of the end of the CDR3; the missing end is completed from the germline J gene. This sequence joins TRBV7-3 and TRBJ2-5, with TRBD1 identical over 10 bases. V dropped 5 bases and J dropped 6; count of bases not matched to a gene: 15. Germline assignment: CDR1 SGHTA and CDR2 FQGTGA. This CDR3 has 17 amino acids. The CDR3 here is CASSPYRDRGPQQTQYF. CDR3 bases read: TGTGCCAGCAGCCCATACCGGGACAGGGGCCCTCAGCAGACC. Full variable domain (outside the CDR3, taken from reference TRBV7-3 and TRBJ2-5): GAGVSQTPSNKVTEKGKYVELRCDPISGHTALYWYRQSLGQGPEFLIYFQGTGAADDSGLPNDRFFAVRPEGSVSTLKIQRTERGDSAVYLCASSPYRDRGPQQTQYFGPGTRLLVL.

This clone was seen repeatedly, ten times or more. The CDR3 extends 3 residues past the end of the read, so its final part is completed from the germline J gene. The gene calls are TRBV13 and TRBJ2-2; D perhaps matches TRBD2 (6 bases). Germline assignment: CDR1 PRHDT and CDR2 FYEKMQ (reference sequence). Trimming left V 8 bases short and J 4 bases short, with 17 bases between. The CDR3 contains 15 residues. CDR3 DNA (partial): TGTGCCAGCCGGGGAACAGGAGCGGGCACCGGGGAG. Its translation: CASRGTGAGTGE. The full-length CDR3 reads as CASRGTGAGTGELFF. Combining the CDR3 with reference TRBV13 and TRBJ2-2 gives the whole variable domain AAGVIQSPRHLIKEKRETATLKCYPIPRHDTVYWYQQGPGQDPQFLISFYEKMQSDKGSIPDRFSAQQFSDYHSELNMSSLELGDSALYFCASRGTGAGTGELFFGEGSRLTVL.

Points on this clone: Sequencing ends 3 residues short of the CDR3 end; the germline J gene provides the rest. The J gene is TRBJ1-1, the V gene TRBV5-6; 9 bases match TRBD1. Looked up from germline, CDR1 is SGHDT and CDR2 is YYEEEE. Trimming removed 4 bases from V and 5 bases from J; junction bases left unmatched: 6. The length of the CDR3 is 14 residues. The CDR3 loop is CASSRQGDRTEAFF. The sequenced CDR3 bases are TGTGCCAGCAGCCGACAGGGGGATCGAACTGAA.

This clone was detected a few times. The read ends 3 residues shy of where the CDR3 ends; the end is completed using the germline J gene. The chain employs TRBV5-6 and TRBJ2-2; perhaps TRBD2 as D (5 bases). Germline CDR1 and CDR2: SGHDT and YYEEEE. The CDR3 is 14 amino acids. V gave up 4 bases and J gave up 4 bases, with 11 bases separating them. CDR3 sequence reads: CASSPKAVTGELFF. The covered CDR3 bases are TGTGCCAGCAGCCCTAAAGCGGTCACCGGGGAG. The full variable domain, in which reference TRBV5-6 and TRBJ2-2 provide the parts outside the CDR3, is DAGVTQSPTHLIKTRGQQVTLRCSPKSGHDTVSWYQQALGQGPQFIFQYYEEEERQRGNFPDRFSGHQFPNYSSELNVNALLLGDSALYLCASSPKAVTGELFFGEGSRLTVL.

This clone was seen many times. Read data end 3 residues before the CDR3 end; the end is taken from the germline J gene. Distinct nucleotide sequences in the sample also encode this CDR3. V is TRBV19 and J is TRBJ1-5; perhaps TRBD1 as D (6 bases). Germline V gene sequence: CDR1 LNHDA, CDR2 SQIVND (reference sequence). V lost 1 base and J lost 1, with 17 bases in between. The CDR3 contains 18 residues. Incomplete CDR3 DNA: TGTGCCAGTAGTATAGGCCGGTCAGGGGCTCGAAGCAATCAGCCC. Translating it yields CASSIGRSGARSNQP. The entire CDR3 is CASSIGRSGARSNQPQHF.

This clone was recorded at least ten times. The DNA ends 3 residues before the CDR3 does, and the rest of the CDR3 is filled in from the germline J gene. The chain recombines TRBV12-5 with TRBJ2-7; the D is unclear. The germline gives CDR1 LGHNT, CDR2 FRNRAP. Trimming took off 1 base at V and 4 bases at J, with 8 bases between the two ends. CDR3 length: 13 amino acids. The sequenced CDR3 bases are TGTGCTAGTGGTTTGGAGCCCCGGTACGAG. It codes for CASGLEPRYE. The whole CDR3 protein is CASGLEPRYEQYF.